The 14 T cell receptor beta chains in this list originate from one sample, sequenced in a study of T cells after posttransplantation cyclophosphamide. A marrow graft followed busulfan-fludarabine conditioning, with cyclophosphamide on days +3 and +4. Assay used: immunoSEQ multiplex PCR; TCRdb lists only in-frame clones, some missing. The repertoire consists of thousands of clones, none detected only once. The source was PBMCs, collected after allogeneic stem cell transplant with posttransplant cyclophosphamide. Receptors originate from a female patient aged 18 to 29 who received an allogeneic stem cell transplant from an unrelated donor, was CMV-positive, and had acute GVHD only. Some T cells here may be from the graft donor.

By share, this clone ranks as medium-sized (0.01 to 0.1%). The CDR3 DNA follows: TGTGCCAGCAGCTTAGTTGCGACTAACTATGGCTACACCTTC. This translates into CASSLVATNYGYTF. The chain combines TRBV7-9 with TRBJ1-2; D remains ambiguous. V gave up 1 base and J gave up 0 bases, with 6 bases separating them. This CDR3 has 14 residues. CDR1 is SEHNR, CDR2 FQNEAQ, per germline (reference sequence).

This clone was detected many times. The J gene is TRBJ1-4, the V gene TRBV30, with 7 bases aligning to TRBD1. This CDR3 has 14 amino acids. The trim removed 2 bases at V and 4 bases at J, leaving 4 bases unmatched. Germline CDR1 reads GTSNPN; CDR2 reads SVGIG (reference sequence). CDR3 in amino acids: CAWSKGQHNEKLFF. Here the CDR3 DNA reads TGTGCCTGGAGTAAGGGACAGCATAATGAAAAACTGTTTTTT.

This clone has at least ten counts. V and J are TRBV4-1 and TRBJ2-1; 7 bases are shared with TRBD2. V gave up 3 bases and J gave up 15 bases; unmatched junction bases: 14. In germline, CDR1 is MGHRA, CDR2 YSYEKL. The CDR3 is 14 residues long. The CDR3 is CASSQTISGLKGFF. The CDR3, as DNA: TGCGCCAGCAGCCAGACGATTAGCGGGTTAAAAGGGTTCTTC.

This clone has at least ten counts. This sequence joins TRBV5-1 and TRBJ2-3; D perhaps matches TRBD2 (7 bases). Trimming removed 4 bases at V and 0 bases at J, with 15 bases between. The CDR3 is 16 amino acids. Germline lookup yields CDR1 SGHRS and CDR2 YFSETQ. The CDR3 loop reads CASSQARGGSTDTQYF. In DNA, the CDR3 is TGCGCCAGCAGCCAGGCGAGGGGGGGAAGCACAGATACGCAGTATTTT.

This clone was found many times. This chain connects TRBV7-8 to TRBJ1-2; 7 nucleotides match TRBD1. Germline trimming cut 2 bases from V and 1 base from J; bases unmatched to any gene: 13. Germline CDR1 reads SGHVS; CDR2 reads FQNEAQ. CDR3 length: 18 amino acids. This CDR3 is CASSLTPEPRGFNYGYTF. The CDR3 region has the DNA TGTGCCAGCAGCTTAACCCCAGAGCCCAGGGGGTTTAACTATGGCTACACCTTC.

At least ten counts were recorded for this clone. The rearrangement links TRBV19 to TRBJ1-5, with D uncertain. Trimming shortened V by 5 bases and J by 7 bases, and 21 bases separated the two germline ends. The CDR3 is made up of 16 amino acids. Germline V gives CDR1 LNHDA, CDR2 SQIVND (reference sequence). CDR3 bases: TGTGCCAGTAGTCCGACTACCATACCAGGCGGACAGCCCCAGCATTTT. Its protein product is CASSPTTIPGGQPQHF.

The sample holds many counts of this clone. The chain is built from TRBV5-4 and TRBJ2-4; 7 nucleotides line up with TRBD1. Germline CDR1 and CDR2: SGHNT and YYREEE (reference sequence). The length of the CDR3 is 13 residues. V lost 4 bases, J lost 5 bases, and 3 bases stayed unmatched. The DNA for the CDR3 is TGTGCCAGCAGCGTGGGACAGCAAAACATTCAGTACTTC. Translating gives CASSVGQQNIQYF.

This clone was picked up a small number of times. The chain employs TRBV7-9 and TRBJ1-2; no definite D call. CDR3 length equals 14 residues. Germline V CDR1 and CDR2: SEHNR, FQNEAQ (reference sequence). V dropped 2 bases and J dropped 7 bases, with 14 bases sitting between them. CDR3: CASSLLKNDCGYTF. CDR3 bases: TGTGCCAGCAGCTTATTAAAGAACGACTGTGGCTACACCTTC.

This clone showed up just a few times. The gene calls are TRBV28 and TRBJ1-2, with D unclear. The length of the CDR3 is 13 residues. The V gene's germline CDR1 is MDHEN and CDR2 SYDVKM. V was shortened by 10 bases and J by 7 bases, with 19 bases between the two germline ends. DNA of the CDR3: TGTGCCACCACCGGTAACGGGTTGTTTGGCTACACCTTC. Translating it yields CATTGNGLFGYTF.

This clone was counted at least ten times. This rearrangement joins TRBV7-3 to TRBJ2-1; 13 bases align to TRBD2. The CDR3 loop spans 19 amino acids. The germline V gene encodes CDR1 SGHTA and CDR2 FQGTGA. The junction had 14 bases not matched to a gene; V was cut back by 1 base and J by 8 bases. For the CDR3, the DNA is TGTGCCAGCAGCTTAAGCCTAATTACGGGACTAGCGGGAAGGGATGAGCAGTTCTTC. Its translation: CASSLSLITGLAGRDEQFF.

This clone was seen repeatedly, ten times or more. The chain has TRBV30 and TRBJ1-1; 8 nucleotides agree with TRBD1. With 2 bases clipped from V and 1 base from J, the junction kept 3 bases outside the gene matches. Germline assignment: CDR1 GTSNPN and CDR2 SVGIG (reference sequence). CDR3 length: 14 residues. The CDR3 spells CAWSTGTGNTEAFF. In DNA, the CDR3 is TGTGCCTGGAGTACCGGGACAGGGAACACTGAAGCTTTCTTT.

This clone is labeled as medium-sized. The V and J genes are TRBV4-1 and TRBJ1-1, with unresolved D. CDR1 is MGHRA, CDR2 YSYEKL, per germline. V lost 2 bases to trimming and J lost 5 bases, with 9 bases between them. The CDR3 contains 13 residues. This CDR3 is CASSQPGVTEAFF. CDR3 nucleotides: TGCGCCAGCAGCCAACCCGGGGTGACTGAAGCTTTCTTT.

This clone showed up many times. The chain recombines TRBV6-4 with TRBJ1-1, with D tentatively TRBD1 (5 bases). The V gene's germline CDR1 is MRHNA and CDR2 SNTAGT. The V end lost 6 bases, the J end lost 0 bases, and 20 bases lay between the germline ends. This CDR3 comprises 17 residues. CDR3 amino acids: CASRFLGARAMNTEAFF. CDR3 nucleotide sequence: TGTGCCAGCAGGTTCTTAGGGGCGCGAGCCATGAACACTGAAGCTTTCTTT.

This clone was detected many times. The rearrangement joins TRBV9 to TRBJ1-4, with D possibly TRBD1 on 5 matching bases. The CDR3 covers 14 residues. Trimming cost V 1 base and J 3 bases, with 7 bases left between them. Germline V gene data show CDR1 as SGDLS and CDR2 as YYNGEE. The CDR3 sequence: CASSVPGANEKLFF. In nucleotides, the CDR3 is TGTGCCAGCAGCGTACCGGGGGCTAATGAAAAACTGTTTTTT.